This TCR beta chain was captured in a study of blood T cell repertoires in COVID-19. Study-wide context: The analysed material was cDNA or gDNA that came from T cells, B-cell-depleted T cells, or PBMCs.

V gave up 2 bases and J gave up 1 base; unmatched junction bases: 8. This CDR3 has 17 amino acids. CDR1 and CDR2 from the germline V gene are LNHDA and SQIVND (reference sequence). In the authors' methods: Amplification from reference gene primers served as the basis for estimated nucleated cell counts. Only in-frame clones appear in the TCRdb table, and some are missing; sequencing was by immunoSEQ multiplex PCR. V and J calls and clone size follow that table, whereas D and trimming were derived from the DNA. This sample has some 400,000 clones, with approximately 93% found just once. Exposed volunteers were people who met a COVID-19 case within 2 weeks before study entry. This clone was found once.

The rearrangement uses TRBV19 and TRBJ1-3, with TRBD1 matching 7 bases. The clonotype was recovered from a woman aged 40 to 55 who had been exposed to COVID-19. The sequenced sample was PBMCs or T cells enriched from blood (not recorded which). In DNA, the CDR3 is TGTGCCAGTAGTATAAAAACAAAGGGACAGTCTGGAAACACCATATATTTT. Residues: CASSIKTKGQSGNTIYF.